A selection of T cell receptor beta chains follows, all from one sample in a study of human T cells and chemical hapten exposure. MiXCR was run by TCRdb on the RACE reads, yielding one entry per CDR3 protein. The table lists around 110,000 distinct CDR3 sequences, approximately 10% of them singletons. The sequencing used whole blood, collected in connection with sensitization to the hapten diphenylcyclopropenone (DPC). These receptors originate from a woman aged 45-65 years with alopecia areata. Some clones in this sample may be carry-over from other donors' samples. The CDR3 runs from the conserved cysteine through the conserved F or W. Each record gives: clone size, J gene, V gene, D gene, CDR3 protein, CDR3 DNA. A D gene is named only where the DNA matches it firmly. Size tells how often a clone was seen (once, few, many) or the class of an expanded clone, and some rows leave it out.

NA | TRBJ2-4 | TRBV7-2 | NA | CASSFFREPRIQYF | TGTGCCAGCAGCTTTTTCAGAGAGCCCCGCATTCAGTACTTC
few | TRBJ2-3 | TRBV7-9 | NA | CASSLDPDTQYF | TGTGCCAGCAGCTTGGACCCAGATACGCAGTATTTT
NA | TRBJ1-5 | TRBV21-1 | NA | CASSKAKGQGSNQPQHF | TGTGCCAGCAGCAAAGCGAAAGGACAGGGAAGCAATCAGCCCCAGCATTTT
NA | TRBJ2-3 | TRBV6-4 | TRBD1 | CASSDGTAKGDTQYF | TGTGCCAGCAGTGACGGGACAGCAAAGGGAGATACGCAGTATTTT
many | TRBJ2-2 | TRBV4-1 | NA | CASSNTGELFF | TGCGCCAGCAGCAACACCGGGGAGCTGTTTTTT
medium-sized | TRBJ2-5 | TRBV12-3/TRBV12-4 | NA | CASSLGETQYF | TGTGCCAGCAGCTTAGGAGAGACCCAGTACTTC
few | TRBJ2-1 | TRBV27 | NA | CASSFPGNEQFF | TGTGCCAGCAGTTTTCCCGGCAATGAGCAGTTCTTC
many | TRBJ1-6 | TRBV20-1 | NA | CSARNNPDSPLHF | TGCAGTGCTAGGAATAACCCTGATTCACCCCTCCACTTT
NA | TRBJ2-3 | TRBV5-8 | TRBD2 | CASSWRVLAGRLLDTQYF | TGTGCCAGCAGCTGGAGAGTACTAGCGGGCCGGCTTCTTGATACGCAGTATTTT
few | TRBJ2-7 | TRBV18 | NA | CASSPRGEQYF | TGTGCCAGCTCACCGCGAGGTGAGCAGTACTTC
few | TRBJ1-3 | TRBV10-3 | TRBD1 | CAISQATDRAGNTIYF | TGTGCCATCAGCCAGGCTACGGACAGGGCTGGAAACACCATATATTTT
NA | TRBJ1-2 | TRBV4-2 | NA | CASSQEGNGYGYTF | TGTGCCAGCAGCCAAGAAGGGAACGGCTATGGCTACACCTTC
few | TRBJ2-3 | TRBV9 | NA | CASSGVRGTVADTQYF | TGTGCCAGCAGCGGCGTACGGGGGACCGTCGCAGATACGCAGTATTTT
NA | TRBJ2-7 | TRBV4-3 | NA | CASSQELVTSYEQYF | TGCGCCAGCAGCCAAGAACTAGTTACCTCCTACGAGCAGTACTTC
many | TRBJ1-2 | TRBV29-1 | NA | CSVEGGGGNYGYTF | TGCAGCGTTGAAGGTGGAGGGGGAAACTATGGCTACACCTTC